This TCR beta chain was identified during a study of response to subunit inactivated influenza vaccine. This CDR3 is 17 amino acids long. V lost 2 bases, J lost 6 bases, and 14 bases stayed unmatched. Germline V gives CDR1 MDHEN, CDR2 SYDVKM. As for this clonotype: The antigen is undetermined.

Study results and caveats: It was suggested by the authors that few new T cells are recruited by each seasonal influenza vaccination.

Each CDR3 protein is one row after TCRdb ran MiXCR on the RT-PCR reads. The sample lists under 550,000 distinct CDR3 sequences; 7.6% were seen once. The sequencing used PBMCs from blood, collected less than 25 months after vaccination. The J gene is TRBJ2-7, the V gene TRBV28; 9 positions match TRBD2. The TCR sequence derives from a man aged 50-75 years who received an inactivated influenza vaccine. In DNA, the CDR3 is TGTGCCAGCAGTTTAGGGGTTTTGGGTGCTAGCGGGGTCGAGCAGTACTTC. Residues: CASSLGVLGASGVEQYF.